The clone carrying this T cell receptor beta chain has at least ten counts. What it binds is unknown. TCRdb re-called the reads with MiXCR, one entry per CDR3 protein. The sample comprises roughly 320,000 distinct CDR3 sequences, around a tenth of which are singletons, and 4.3% rests with the top ten. The CDR3 has 17 amino acids. V was pared by 5 bases and J by 5 bases, with 17 bases of the junction left unmatched. Germline-derived CDR1 and CDR2 are SGHTA and FQGNSA. The sample originates from a study of T cell repertoires in cytomegalovirus infection. Points from the study as a whole: Predominance within the ex vivo response was attributable to HLA-C-restricted CMV-specific TCR beta clonotypes.

The sequencing input was PBMCs. V and J are TRBV7-2 and TRBJ2-5, with TRBD2 identical over 7 bases. The source of this sequence is a human donor in good health (CMV status not recorded). Some clones in this sample may be carry-over from other donors' samples. CDR3 bases: TGTGCCAGCAGCCCAGGAGGTGGCGGGAGAGGTTGGGAGACCCAGTACTTC. Its protein is CASSPGGGGRGWETQYF.